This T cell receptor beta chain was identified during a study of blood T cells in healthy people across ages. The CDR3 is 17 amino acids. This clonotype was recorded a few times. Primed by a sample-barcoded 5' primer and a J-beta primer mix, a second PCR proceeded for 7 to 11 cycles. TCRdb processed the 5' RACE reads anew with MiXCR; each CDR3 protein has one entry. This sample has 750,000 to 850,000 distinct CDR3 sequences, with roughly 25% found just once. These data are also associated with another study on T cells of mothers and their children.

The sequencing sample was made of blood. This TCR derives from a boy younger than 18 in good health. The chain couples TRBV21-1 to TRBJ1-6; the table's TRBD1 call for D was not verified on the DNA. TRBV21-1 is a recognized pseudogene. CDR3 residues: CASSKLGRDLGNSPLHF. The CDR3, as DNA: TGTGCCAGCAGCAAACTGGGCCGGGACCTCGGTAATTCACCCCTCCACTTT.